This T cell receptor beta chain was captured in a study of T cell repertoires in cytomegalovirus infection. Study information: A matching HLA type, together with CMV infection, was signaled by public TCR beta signatures.

Overall study results and limits: There were HLA-C-restricted CMV-specific TCR beta clonotypes dominating the ex vivo response. Carriers of CMV plus the relevant HLA were identified by cumulative public TCR beta family frequency.

TCRdb re-called the reads through MiXCR, storing one row per CDR3 protein. The table includes approximately 280,000 distinct CDR3 sequences, less than 25% detected once. V was cut by 1 base and J by 0 bases, with 7 bases left in between. CDR1 and CDR2 (germline): SEHNR, FQNEAQ (reference sequence). CDR3 size: 14 residues. This clonotype came up many times. Its antigen is undetermined. The source material was cultured PBMCs, sampled from culture after CMV antigen stimulation. The chain carries TRBV7-9 and TRBJ2-7; D gene uncertain. This TCR was sampled from a human donor in good health (CMV status not recorded). Some clones in this sample may be carry-over from other donors' samples. This CDR3 reads CASSLVLSSYEQYV. For the CDR3, the DNA is TGTGCCAGCAGCTTAGTACTCTCCTCCTACGAGCAGTACGTC.